A single sample is the source of the 25 T cell receptor beta chains below, sequenced in a study of blood T cell repertoires in COVID-19. The assay was immunoSEQ multiplex PCR, and TCRdb's table has in-frame clones only and misses some. Found here are 160,000 or so clones, about 80% of them singletons; the top ten hold over 1.5%. Sequencing input: peripheral blood. These receptors came from a human donor in a cohort sampled during active COVID-19.

The CDR3 DNA reads TGTGCCAGCAGCCCGGGGGAGAGGGAGCAGTTCTTC. Translation gives CASSPGEREQFF. V is TRBV5-6 and J is TRBJ2-1; tentatively, D is TRBD2 (6 bases). In germline, CDR1 is SGHDT, CDR2 YYEEEE. The CDR3 length is 12 residues. The germline V and J ends were trimmed by 4 bases and 10 bases, with 12 bases remaining between them.

V is TRBV10-1 and J is TRBJ2-7; D is ambiguous. V was pared by 2 bases and J by 0 bases, with 8 bases between. This CDR3 comprises 14 residues. Germline V gives CDR1 WNHNN, CDR2 SYGVQD (reference sequence). CDR3 coding DNA: TGCGCCAGCAGTGAGGTAGGAGCCTCCTACGAGCAGTACTTC. Its translation: CASSEVGASYEQYF.

The V call is TRBV19, the J call TRBJ1-6; tentative D call: TRBD1 (6 bases). V lost 6 bases and J 7 bases, leaving 13 bases between the germline ends. From germline, CDR1 is LNHDA and CDR2 SQIVND (reference sequence). The CDR3 covers 14 residues. The CDR3 here is CASRTTGTNSPLHF. CDR3 bases: TGTGCCAGTAGGACCACAGGGACCAATTCACCCCTCCACTTT.

The chain couples TRBV27 to TRBJ2-7; possible D gene TRBD2, 6 bases. Germline values: CDR1 MNHEY, CDR2 SMNVEV (reference sequence). The CDR3 runs to 14 residues. Deletions cut 5 bases from V and 0 bases from J, with 11 bases between. CDR3 sequence: CASSAGLNSYEQYF. The DNA of the CDR3 is TGTGCCAGCAGTGCGGGACTGAACTCCTACGAGCAGTACTTC.

On this clone: A much larger clone sits a single nucleotide away, making a read error possible. The V and J genes are TRBV7-9 and TRBJ2-7; D is unclear. Trimming cost V 5 bases and J 3 bases, with 5 bases left between them. Germline CDR1 and CDR2: SEHNR and FQNEAQ (reference sequence). This CDR3 spans 11 amino acids. This CDR3 is CASSRVYEQYF. The CDR3 DNA is TGTGCCAGCAGCCGAGTCTACGAGCAGTACTTC.

CDR3 amino acids: CASGPGTGRFYGYTF. The CDR3, as DNA: TGCGCCAGCGGGCCCGGGACAGGGAGGTTCTATGGCTACACCTTC. The genes are TRBV5-1 and TRBJ1-2; 9 nucleotides align to TRBD1. The CDR3 is 15 residues long. After removal of 7 bases from V and 4 bases from J, the junction contained 11 bases not matched to a gene. From germline, CDR1 is SGHRS and CDR2 YFSETQ.

This clone was seen once. V is TRBV13 and J is TRBJ2-7, with TRBD2 identical over 7 bases. Germline CDR1 and CDR2: PRHDT and FYEKMQ (reference sequence). This CDR3 is built from 15 residues. The V gene end was trimmed by 2 bases and the J gene end by 3 bases; junction bases not matched to a gene: 7. The DNA for the CDR3 is TGTGCCAGCAGCTTAAGAGCGGGACCCCTCTACGAGCAGTACTTC. Its translation: CASSLRAGPLYEQYF.

This clone has only one observation. Germline is not matched at one junction end, which may reflect a read error. The rearrangement links TRBV6-5 to TRBJ1-5; TRBD1 aligns across 9 bases. This CDR3 has 15 amino acids. Germline V gene data show CDR1 as MNHEY and CDR2 as SVGAGI. Here the CDR3 reads CASSDSGTGNQPQHF. CDR3 coding DNA: TGTGCCAGCAGTGACTCCGGGACAGGGAATCAGCCCCAGCATTTT.

The V and J genes are TRBV7-3 and TRBJ2-3; D may be TRBD2 (5 bases). CDR3 size: 14 residues. With 0 bases removed from V and 9 bases from J, the gap between germline ends came to 13 bases. The germline V gene encodes CDR1 SGHTA and CDR2 FQGTGA. This chain's CDR3 is CASSLTGLPATQYF. In DNA, the CDR3 is TGTGCCAGCAGCTTAACAGGACTCCCGGCGACGCAGTATTTT.

The chain is built from TRBV20-1 and TRBJ1-1; 10 positions match TRBD1. This CDR3 region has 14 residues. Unmatched junction bases numbered 11, after V lost 3 bases and J lost 10 bases. The V gene's germline CDR1 is DFQATT and CDR2 SNEGSKA (reference sequence). CDR3 amino acids: CSASPGQGRDGAFF. CDR3 in DNA: TGCAGTGCTAGTCCGGGACAGGGGCGAGACGGAGCTTTCTTT.

The chain combines TRBV5-4 with TRBJ1-1; D perhaps matches TRBD1 (6 bases). The CDR3 length is 13 residues. V gave up 0 bases and J gave up 11 bases, with 14 bases separating them. Per the germline V gene, CDR1 is SGHNT and CDR2 is YYREEE (reference sequence). CDR3 sequence (DNA): TGTGCCAGCAGCTTGGTGGGGGCTCTAGGGGCTTTCTTT. It translates to CASSLVGALGAFF.

This sequence joins TRBV27 and TRBJ1-1; no clear D. This CDR3 has 12 residues. Germline V gives CDR1 MNHEY, CDR2 SMNVEV (reference sequence). The V and J ends lost 5 bases and 4 bases respectively, with 8 bases between them. The DNA for the CDR3 is TGTGCCAGCAGTACCGGGTCCACTGAAGCTTTCTTT. It specifies CASSTGSTEAFF.

This chain uses TRBV7-2 with TRBJ2-7, with D possibly TRBD2 on 6 matching bases. V lost 1 base, J lost 9 bases, and 19 bases lay in between. This CDR3 is built from 15 residues. Per germline, CDR1 SGHTA and CDR2 FQGNSA. For the CDR3, the DNA is TGTGCCAGCAGCTTAGAAGGGACTTCGGGGGTAGGGCAGTACTTC. Its translation: CASSLEGTSGVGQYF. The variable domain in full, with the rest retrieved from reference TRBV7-2 and TRBJ2-7, is GAGVSQSPSNKVTEKGKDVELRCDPISGHTALYWYRQSLGQGLEFLIYFQGNSAPDKSGLPSDRFSAERTGGSVSTLTIQRTQQEDSAVYLCASSLEGTSGVGQYFGPGTRLTVT.

Only a few counts were recorded for this clone. This chain uses TRBV5-4 with TRBJ2-7; 10 nucleotides line up with TRBD1. This CDR3 is built from 15 residues. Per the germline V gene, CDR1 is SGHNT and CDR2 is YYREEE (reference sequence). V trimming: 3 bases; J trimming: 6 bases; junction bases outside the gene matches: 9. The CDR3 nucleotides read TGTGCCAGCAGCTCCTCCGGACAGGGGGGTCGCGAGCAGTACTTC. Translating gives CASSSSGQGGREQYF.

The chain carries TRBV5-4 and TRBJ2-7; a weak D match, TRBD1 (6 bases). V was shortened by 2 bases and J by 1 base, with 16 bases between the two germline ends. Looked up from germline, CDR1 is SGHNT and CDR2 is YYREEE (reference sequence). There are 16 residues in the CDR3. DNA of the CDR3: TGTGCCAGCAGCTTACCAACCGGGACAAATTCCTACGAGCAGTACTTC. This sequence encodes CASSLPTGTNSYEQYF.

This rearrangement joins TRBV29-1 to TRBJ2-7; 9 bases match TRBD1. The CDR3 covers 13 residues. Germline CDR1 and CDR2: SQVTM and ANQGSEA. The trim removed 4 bases at V and 3 bases at J, leaving 4 bases unmatched. CDR3 residues: CSVAPGQGYEQYF. In nucleotides, the CDR3 is TGCAGCGTTGCTCCGGGACAGGGCTACGAGCAGTACTTC.

The V gene is TRBV14, the J gene TRBJ2-7, with D possibly matching TRBD1 (5 bases). CDR1 is SGHDN and CDR2 is FVKESK in the germline V gene. The CDR3 sequence is 14 residues long. Trimming removed 1 base at V and 3 bases at J, with 10 bases between. CDR3 sequence (DNA): TGTGCCAGCAGCCAAGCCTTAAGGGGCTACGAGCAGTACTTC. It specifies CASSQALRGYEQYF. Complete variable domain (other parts from reference TRBV14 and TRBJ2-7): EAGVTQFPSHSVIEKGQTVTLRCDPISGHDNLYWYRRVMGKEIKFLLHFVKESKQDESGMPNNRFLAERTGGTYSTLKVQPAELEDSGVYFCASSQALRGYEQYFGPGTRLTVT.

The V and J genes are TRBV19 and TRBJ1-3; TRBD1 might be the D (5 bases). V gave up 7 bases and J gave up 2 bases, with 12 bases separating them. CDR3 size: 14 residues. CDR1 LNHDA and CDR2 SQIVND come from the germline V gene (reference sequence). The chain's CDR3 is CASKIRGAGNTIYF. The CDR3 coding sequence is TGTGCCAGTAAAATCCGGGGGGCTGGAAACACCATATATTTT.

The chain carries TRBV7-2 and TRBJ2-1, with D possibly being TRBD2 (6 bases). There are 13 residues in the CDR3. Germline V CDR1 and CDR2: SGHTA, FQGNSA. V was cut by 5 bases and J by 7 bases, with 12 bases left in between. The CDR3 DNA is TGTGCCAGCAGCCCCGTAGCGGTGAATGAGCAGTTCTTC. It specifies CASSPVAVNEQFF.

The rearrangement joins TRBV6-5 to TRBJ1-2; the match to TRBD1 covers 7 bases. Germline trimming cut 2 bases from V and 10 bases from J; bases unmatched to any gene: 7. Germline CDR1 reads MNHEY; CDR2 reads SVGAGI. The CDR3 is made up of 13 amino acids. For the CDR3, the DNA is TGTGCCAGCAGTTACCTCGGGACAGCTTTCTACACCTTC. As protein: CASSYLGTAFYTF.

This sequence joins TRBV12-5 and TRBJ1-2, with 8 positions matching TRBD1. In germline, CDR1 is LGHNT, CDR2 FRNRAP. This CDR3 spans 14 amino acids. V trimming: 4 bases; J trimming: 7 bases; junction bases outside the gene matches: 8. The CDR3 is CASGSSGGSPGYTF. In nucleotides, the CDR3 is TGTGCTAGTGGTTCGTCAGGGGGCTCCCCTGGCTACACCTTC.

V usage is TRBV4-1 and J usage is TRBJ1-1, with D uncertain. The CDR3 contains 14 residues. The V end was cut by 6 bases, the J end by 1 base, with 12 bases between. Germline values: CDR1 MGHRA, CDR2 YSYEKL. In DNA form, the CDR3 reads TGCGCCAGCAGAGGACTCCTTAAGAACACTGAAGCTTTCTTT. Its protein is CASRGLLKNTEAFF.

The chain has TRBV5-1 and TRBJ1-3, with 7 bases aligning to TRBD1. Germline-derived CDR1 and CDR2 are SGHRS and YFSETQ. The CDR3 sequence is 15 residues long. With V trimmed by 4 bases and J by 0 bases, 4 bases remained unmatched. CDR3 coding DNA: TGCGCCAGCAGCGAGAGACAGGGCTCTGGAAACACCATATATTTT. Translating it yields CASSERQGSGNTIYF.

The J gene is TRBJ2-7, the V gene TRBV6-5; 10 bases are a match to TRBD2. The junction had 5 bases not matched to a gene; V was cut back by 6 bases and J by 0 bases. Germline lookup yields CDR1 MNHEY and CDR2 SVGAGI. There are 15 residues in the CDR3. The chain's CDR3 is CASREGTSVSYEQYF. The DNA of the CDR3 is TGTGCCAGCAGGGAGGGGACTAGCGTCTCCTACGAGCAGTACTTC.

This clone appeared once. The V gene is TRBV10-3, the J gene TRBJ2-7, with TRBD2 matching over 10 bases. There are 17 residues in the CDR3. Unmatched junction bases numbered 10, after V lost 0 bases and J lost 5 bases. Germline V gene sequence: CDR1 ENHRY, CDR2 SYGVKD. CDR3 region: CAISESKVAGGPDEQYF. Here the CDR3 DNA reads TGTGCCATCAGTGAGTCGAAGGTAGCGGGGGGCCCGGACGAGCAGTACTTC.